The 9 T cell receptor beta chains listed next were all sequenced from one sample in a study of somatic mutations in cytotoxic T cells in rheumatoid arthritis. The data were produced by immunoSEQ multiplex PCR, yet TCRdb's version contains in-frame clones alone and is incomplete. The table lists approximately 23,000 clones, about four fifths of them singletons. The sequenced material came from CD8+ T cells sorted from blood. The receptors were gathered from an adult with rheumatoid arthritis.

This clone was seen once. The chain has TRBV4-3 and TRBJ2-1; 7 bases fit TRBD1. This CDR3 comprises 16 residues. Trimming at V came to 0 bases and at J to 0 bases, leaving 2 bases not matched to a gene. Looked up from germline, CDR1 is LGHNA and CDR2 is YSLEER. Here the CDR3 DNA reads TGCGCCAGCAGCCAAGATCGACAGGGCTCCTACAATGAGCAGTTCTTC. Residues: CASSQDRQGSYNEQFF.

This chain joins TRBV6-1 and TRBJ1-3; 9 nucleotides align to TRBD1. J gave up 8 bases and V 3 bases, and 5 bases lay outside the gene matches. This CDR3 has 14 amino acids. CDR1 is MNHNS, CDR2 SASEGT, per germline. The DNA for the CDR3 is TGTGCCAGCAGTGAGGGACAGGGCTGGGACACCATATATTTT. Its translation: CASSEGQGWDTIYF.

The DNA for the CDR3 is TGTGCTAGTGGTTTCTCGGGACAGGGTTTAGTAGAGACCCAGTACTTC. This gives the protein CASGFSGQGLVETQYF. The chain is built from TRBV12-5 and TRBJ2-5; the match to TRBD1 covers 9 bases. The V segment lost 3 bases and the J segment 4 bases; nucleotides outside the gene matches: 9. The CDR3 extends over 16 amino acids. Germline CDR1 reads LGHNT; CDR2 reads FRNRAP. Combining the CDR3 with reference TRBV12-5 and TRBJ2-5 gives the whole variable domain DARVTQTPRHKVTEMGQEVTMRCQPILGHNTVFWYRQTMMQGLELLAYFRNRAPLDDSGMPKDRFSAEMPDATLATLKIQPSEPRDSAVYFCASGFSGQGLVETQYFGPGTRLLVL.

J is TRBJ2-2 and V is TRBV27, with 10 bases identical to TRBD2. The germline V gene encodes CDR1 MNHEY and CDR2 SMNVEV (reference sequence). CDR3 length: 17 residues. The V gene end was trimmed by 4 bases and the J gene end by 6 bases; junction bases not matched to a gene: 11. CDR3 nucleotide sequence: TGTGCCAGCAGTTGGGGGGACCCAGCGGGAGGGTCCGGGGAGCTGTTTTTT. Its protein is CASSWGDPAGGSGELFF.

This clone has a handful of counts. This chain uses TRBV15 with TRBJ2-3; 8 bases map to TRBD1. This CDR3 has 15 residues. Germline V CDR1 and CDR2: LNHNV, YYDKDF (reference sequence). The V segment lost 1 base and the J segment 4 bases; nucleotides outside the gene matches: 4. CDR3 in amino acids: CATSRATGVADTQYF. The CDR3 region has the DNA TGTGCCACCAGCAGAGCGACAGGGGTAGCAGATACGCAGTATTTT. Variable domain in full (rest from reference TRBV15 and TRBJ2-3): DAMVIQNPRYQVTQFGKPVTLSCSQTLNHNVMYWYQQKSSQAPKLLFHYYDKDFNNEADTPDNFQSRRPNTSFCFLDIRSPGLGDTAMYLCATSRATGVADTQYFGPGTRLTVL.

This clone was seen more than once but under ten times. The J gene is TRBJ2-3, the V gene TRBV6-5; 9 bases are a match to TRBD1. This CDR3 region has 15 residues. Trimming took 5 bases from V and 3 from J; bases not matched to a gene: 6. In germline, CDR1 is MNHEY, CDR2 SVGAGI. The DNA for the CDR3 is TGTGCCAGCAGTCCTTCGGGACAGGGAACAGATACGCAGTATTTT. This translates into CASSPSGQGTDTQYF.

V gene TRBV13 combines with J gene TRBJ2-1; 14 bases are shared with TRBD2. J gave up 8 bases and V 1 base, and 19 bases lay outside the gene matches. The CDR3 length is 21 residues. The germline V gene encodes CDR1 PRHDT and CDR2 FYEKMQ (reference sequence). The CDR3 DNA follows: TGTGCCAGCAGCTTAGCCGGGGCGAACAGACTAGGGACTAGCGGGAGTTATGAGCAGTTCTTC. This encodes CASSLAGANRLGTSGSYEQFF. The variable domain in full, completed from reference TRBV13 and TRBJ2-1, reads AAGVIQSPRHLIKEKRETATLKCYPIPRHDTVYWYQQGPGQDPQFLISFYEKMQSDKGSIPDRFSAQQFSDYHSELNMSSLELGDSALYFCASSLAGANRLGTSGSYEQFFGPGTRLTVL.

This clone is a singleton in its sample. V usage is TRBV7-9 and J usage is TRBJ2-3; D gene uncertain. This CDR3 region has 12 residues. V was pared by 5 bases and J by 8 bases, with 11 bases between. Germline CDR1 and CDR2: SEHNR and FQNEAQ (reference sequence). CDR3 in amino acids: CASSLVVGTQYF. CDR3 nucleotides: TGTGCCAGCAGCCTAGTAGTGGGTACGCAGTATTTT.

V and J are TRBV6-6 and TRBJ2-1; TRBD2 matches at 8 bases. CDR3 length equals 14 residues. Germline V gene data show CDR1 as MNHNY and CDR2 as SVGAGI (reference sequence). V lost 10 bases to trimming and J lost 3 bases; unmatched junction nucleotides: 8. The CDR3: CATAGLAGYNEQFF. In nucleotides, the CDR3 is TGTGCCACGGCGGGGCTAGCGGGCTACAATGAGCAGTTCTTC.